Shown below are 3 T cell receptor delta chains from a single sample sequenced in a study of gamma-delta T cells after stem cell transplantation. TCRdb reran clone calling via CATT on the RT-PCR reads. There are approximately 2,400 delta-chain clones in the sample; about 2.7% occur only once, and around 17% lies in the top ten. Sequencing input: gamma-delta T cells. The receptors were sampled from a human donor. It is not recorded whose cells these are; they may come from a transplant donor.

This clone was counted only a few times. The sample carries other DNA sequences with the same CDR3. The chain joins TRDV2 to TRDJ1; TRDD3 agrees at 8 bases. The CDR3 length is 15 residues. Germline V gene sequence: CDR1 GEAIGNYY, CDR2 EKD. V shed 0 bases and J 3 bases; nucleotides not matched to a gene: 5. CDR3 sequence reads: CACDTLGDPADKLIF. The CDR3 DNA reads TGTGCCTGTGACACCCTGGGGGACCCGGCCGATAAACTCATCTTT.

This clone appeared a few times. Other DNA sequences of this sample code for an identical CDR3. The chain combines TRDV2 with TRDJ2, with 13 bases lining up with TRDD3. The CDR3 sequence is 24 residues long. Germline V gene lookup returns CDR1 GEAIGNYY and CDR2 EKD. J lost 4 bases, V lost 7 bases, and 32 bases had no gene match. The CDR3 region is CACDTVKSPDYFTGGYGKTAQLFF. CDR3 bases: TGTGCCTGCGATACCGTAAAAAGCCCAGACTATTTTACTGGGGGATACGGAAAGACAGCACAACTCTTCTTT.

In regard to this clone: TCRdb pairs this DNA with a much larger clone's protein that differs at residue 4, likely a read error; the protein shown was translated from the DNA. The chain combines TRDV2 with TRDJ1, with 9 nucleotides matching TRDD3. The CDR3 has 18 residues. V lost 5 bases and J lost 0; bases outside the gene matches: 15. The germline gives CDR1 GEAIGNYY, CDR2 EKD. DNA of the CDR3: TGTGCCTGTGGCGCAATTCTGGGGGATCAGGAAAACACCGATAAACTCATCTTT. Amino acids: CACGAILGDQENTDKLIF.